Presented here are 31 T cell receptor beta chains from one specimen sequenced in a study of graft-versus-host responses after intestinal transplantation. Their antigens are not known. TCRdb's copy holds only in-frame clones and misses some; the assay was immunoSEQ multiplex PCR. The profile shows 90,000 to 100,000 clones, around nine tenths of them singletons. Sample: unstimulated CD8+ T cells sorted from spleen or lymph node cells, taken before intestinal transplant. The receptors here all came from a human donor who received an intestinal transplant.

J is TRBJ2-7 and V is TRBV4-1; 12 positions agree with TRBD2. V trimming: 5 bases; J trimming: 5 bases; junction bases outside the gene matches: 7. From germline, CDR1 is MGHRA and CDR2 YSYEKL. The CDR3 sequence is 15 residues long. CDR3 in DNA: TGCGCCAGCAGCTCCCGGACTAGCGGGATCAACGAGCAGTACTTC. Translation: CASSSRTSGINEQYF.

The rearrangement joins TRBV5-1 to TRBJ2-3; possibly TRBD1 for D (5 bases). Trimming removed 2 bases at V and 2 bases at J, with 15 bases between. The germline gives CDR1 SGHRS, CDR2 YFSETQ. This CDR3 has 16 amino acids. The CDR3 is CASSLEYRLITDTQYF. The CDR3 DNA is TGCGCCAGCAGCTTAGAATACAGGTTAATCACAGATACGCAGTATTTT.

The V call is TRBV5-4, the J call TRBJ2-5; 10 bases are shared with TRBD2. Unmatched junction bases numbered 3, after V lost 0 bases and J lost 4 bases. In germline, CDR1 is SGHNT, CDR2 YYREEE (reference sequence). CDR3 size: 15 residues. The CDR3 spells CASSLASGSRETQYF. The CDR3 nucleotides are TGTGCCAGCAGCTTGGCTAGCGGGAGTCGAGAGACCCAGTACTTC.

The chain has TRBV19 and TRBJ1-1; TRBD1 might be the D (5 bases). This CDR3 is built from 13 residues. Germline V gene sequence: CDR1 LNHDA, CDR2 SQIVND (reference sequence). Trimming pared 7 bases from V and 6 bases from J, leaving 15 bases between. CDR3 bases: TGTGCCAGTATACGGACACCCTTCCCTGAAGCTTTCTTT. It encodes CASIRTPFPEAFF.

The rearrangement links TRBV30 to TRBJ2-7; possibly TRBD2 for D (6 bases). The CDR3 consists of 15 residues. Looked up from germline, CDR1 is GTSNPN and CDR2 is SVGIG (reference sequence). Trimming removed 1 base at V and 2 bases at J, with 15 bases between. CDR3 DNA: TGTGCCTGGAGTGAACGGGAGCGAGGTCCCTACGAGCAGTACTTC. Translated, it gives CAWSERERGPYEQYF.

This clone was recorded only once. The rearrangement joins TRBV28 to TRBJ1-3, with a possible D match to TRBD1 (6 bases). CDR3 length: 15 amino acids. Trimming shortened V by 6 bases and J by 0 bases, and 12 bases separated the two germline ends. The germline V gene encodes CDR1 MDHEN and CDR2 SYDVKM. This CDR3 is CASRQGRGSGNTIYF. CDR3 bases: TGTGCCAGCAGACAGGGAAGGGGCTCTGGAAACACCATATATTTT.

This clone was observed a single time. CDR3 DNA sequence: TGTGCCAGCAGTTCCCTTTTTACTAGCGGAGATACGCAGTATTTT. It codes for CASSSLFTSGDTQYF. The chain has TRBV28 and TRBJ2-3; 8 nucleotides match TRBD2. The germline gives CDR1 MDHEN, CDR2 SYDVKM. This CDR3 region has 15 residues. The ends lost 4 bases at V and 5 bases at J; junction bases unmatched: 8.

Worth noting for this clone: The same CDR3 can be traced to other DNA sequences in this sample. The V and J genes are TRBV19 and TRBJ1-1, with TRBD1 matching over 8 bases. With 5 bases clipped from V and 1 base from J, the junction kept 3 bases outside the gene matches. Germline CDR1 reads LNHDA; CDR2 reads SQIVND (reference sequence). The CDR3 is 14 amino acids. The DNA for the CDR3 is TGTGCCAGTAGTCTACAGGGGGGGAACACTGAAGCTTTCTTT. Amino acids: CASSLQGGNTEAFF.

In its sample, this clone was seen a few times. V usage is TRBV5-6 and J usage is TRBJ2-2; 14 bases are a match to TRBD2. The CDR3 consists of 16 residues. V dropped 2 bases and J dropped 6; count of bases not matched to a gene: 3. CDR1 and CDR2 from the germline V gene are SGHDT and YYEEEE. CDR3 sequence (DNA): TGTGCCAGCAGCTTCGGGACTAGCGGGAGCCCCGGGGAGCTGTTTTTT. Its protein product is CASSFGTSGSPGELFF.

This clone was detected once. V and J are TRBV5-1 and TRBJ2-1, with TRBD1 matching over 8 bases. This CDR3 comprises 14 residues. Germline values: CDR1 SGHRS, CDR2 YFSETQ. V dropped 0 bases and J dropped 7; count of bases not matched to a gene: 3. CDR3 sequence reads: CASSLGTGGNEQFF. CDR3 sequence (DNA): TGCGCCAGCAGCTTGGGCACAGGGGGGAATGAGCAGTTCTTC.

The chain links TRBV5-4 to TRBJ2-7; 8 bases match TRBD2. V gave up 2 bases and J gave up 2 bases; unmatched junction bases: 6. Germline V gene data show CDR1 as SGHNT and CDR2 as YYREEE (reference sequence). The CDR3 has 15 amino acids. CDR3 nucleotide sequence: TGTGCCAGCAGCTTCGGGAGGGGGAATACCTACGAGCAGTACTTC. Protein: CASSFGRGNTYEQYF. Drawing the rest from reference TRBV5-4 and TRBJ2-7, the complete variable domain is ETGVTQSPTHLIKTRGQQVTLRCSSQSGHNTVSWYQQALGQGPQFIFQYYREEENGRGNFPPRFSGLQFPNYSSELNVNALELDDSALYLCASSFGRGNTYEQYFGPGTRLTVT.

CDR3 in amino acids: CASSLVTTGDGYTF. Here the CDR3 DNA reads TGTGCCAGCAGCTTAGTGACGACAGGGGATGGCTACACCTTC. This chain joins TRBV7-9 and TRBJ1-2, with 8 bases identical to TRBD1. The CDR3 has 14 residues. J gave up 6 bases and V 1 base, and 4 bases lay outside the gene matches. The germline V gene encodes CDR1 SEHNR and CDR2 FQNEAQ (reference sequence).

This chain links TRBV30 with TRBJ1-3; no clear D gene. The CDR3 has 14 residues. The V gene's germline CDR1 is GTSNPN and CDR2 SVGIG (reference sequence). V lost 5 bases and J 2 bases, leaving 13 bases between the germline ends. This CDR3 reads CAWWVPGTGNTIYF. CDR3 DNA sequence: TGTGCCTGGTGGGTCCCAGGCACTGGAAACACCATATATTTT.

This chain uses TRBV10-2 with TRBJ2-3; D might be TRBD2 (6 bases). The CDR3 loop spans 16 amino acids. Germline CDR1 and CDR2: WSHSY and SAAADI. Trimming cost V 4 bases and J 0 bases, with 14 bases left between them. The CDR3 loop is CASSVSSESSTDTQYF. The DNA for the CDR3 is TGCGCCAGCAGTGTTTCTAGCGAATCTAGCACAGATACGCAGTATTTT.

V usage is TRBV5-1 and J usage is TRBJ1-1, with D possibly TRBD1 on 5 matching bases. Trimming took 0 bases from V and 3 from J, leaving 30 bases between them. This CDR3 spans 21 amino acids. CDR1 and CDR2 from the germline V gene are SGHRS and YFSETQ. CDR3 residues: CASSLDVDRERPFKAYTEAFF. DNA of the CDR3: TGCGCCAGCAGCTTGGATGTTGACAGAGAGCGCCCTTTTAAGGCGTACACTGAAGCTTTCTTT.

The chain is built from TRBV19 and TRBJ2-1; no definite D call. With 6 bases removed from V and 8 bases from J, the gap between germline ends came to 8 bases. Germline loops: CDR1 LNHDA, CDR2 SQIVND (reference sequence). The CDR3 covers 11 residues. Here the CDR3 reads CASSLGYEQFF. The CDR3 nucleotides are TGTGCCAGTAGCCTCGGGTATGAGCAGTTCTTC.

The chain's CDR3 is CASSLMSGEVEQYF. In DNA, the CDR3 is TGCGCCAGCAGCTTGATGTCCGGGGAAGTAGAGCAGTACTTC. V usage is TRBV5-1 and J usage is TRBJ2-7; the D gene is possibly TRBD2 (5 bases). Trimming left V 1 base short and J 7 bases short, with 15 bases between. Germline V gives CDR1 SGHRS, CDR2 YFSETQ. This CDR3 is built from 14 residues.

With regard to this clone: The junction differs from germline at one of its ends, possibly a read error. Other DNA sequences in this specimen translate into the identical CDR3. CDR3 nucleotide sequence: TGTGCCAGCAGGGAACAGGGGATCTACACCGAAGCTTTCTTT. Amino acid sequence: CASREQGIYTEAFF. The V and J genes are TRBV5-4 and TRBJ1-1; 7 bases align to TRBD1. This CDR3 spans 14 amino acids. Germline-derived CDR1 and CDR2 are SGHNT and YYREEE (reference sequence).

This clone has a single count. CDR3 loop: CASGLGQGPFYEQYF. CDR3 nucleotide sequence: TGTGCTAGTGGTTTGGGACAGGGGCCTTTCTACGAGCAGTACTTC. This rearrangement joins TRBV12-5 to TRBJ2-7; 8 positions match TRBD1. Trimming took 1 base from V and 3 from J; bases not matched to a gene: 5. This CDR3 is 15 amino acids long. Germline assignment: CDR1 LGHNT and CDR2 FRNRAP.

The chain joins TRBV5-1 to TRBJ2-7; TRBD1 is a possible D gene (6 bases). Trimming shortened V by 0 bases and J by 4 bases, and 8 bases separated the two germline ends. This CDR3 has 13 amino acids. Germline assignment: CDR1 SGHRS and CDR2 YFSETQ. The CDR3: CASSLGTVYEQYF. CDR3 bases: TGCGCCAGCAGCTTGGGGACAGTGTACGAGCAGTACTTC.

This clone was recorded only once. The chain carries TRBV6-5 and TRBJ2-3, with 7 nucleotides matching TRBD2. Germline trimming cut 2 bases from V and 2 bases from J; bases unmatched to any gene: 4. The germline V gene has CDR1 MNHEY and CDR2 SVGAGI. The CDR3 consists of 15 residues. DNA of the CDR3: TGTGCCAGCAGTTACGTGGCGGGAGACACAGATACGCAGTATTTT. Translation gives CASSYVAGDTDTQYF.

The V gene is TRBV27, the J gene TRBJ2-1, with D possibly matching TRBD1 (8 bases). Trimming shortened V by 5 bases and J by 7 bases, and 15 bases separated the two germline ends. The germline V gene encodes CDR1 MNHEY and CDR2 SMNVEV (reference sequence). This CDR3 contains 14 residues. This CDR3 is CASSPGQGGNEQFF. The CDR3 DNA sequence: TGTGCCAGCAGTCCAGGACAGGGAGGGAATGAGCAGTTCTTC.

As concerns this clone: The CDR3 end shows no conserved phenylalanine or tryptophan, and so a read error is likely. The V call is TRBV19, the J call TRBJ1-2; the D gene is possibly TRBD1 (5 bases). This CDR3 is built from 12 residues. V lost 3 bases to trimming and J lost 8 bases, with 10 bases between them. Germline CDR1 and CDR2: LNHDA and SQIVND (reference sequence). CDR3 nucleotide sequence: TGTGCCAGTAGTATGGGAGGGGACGGCTACACCCTC. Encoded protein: CASSMGGDGYTL.

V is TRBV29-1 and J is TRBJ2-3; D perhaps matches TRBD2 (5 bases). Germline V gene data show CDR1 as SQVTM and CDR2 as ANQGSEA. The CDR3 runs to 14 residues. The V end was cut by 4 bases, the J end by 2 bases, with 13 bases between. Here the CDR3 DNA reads TGCAGCGTTGCCTTTTCGGGGTACACAGATACGCAGTATTTT. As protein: CSVAFSGYTDTQYF.

The CDR3 sequence is CASSLQGLNTEAFF. Here the CDR3 DNA reads TGTGCCAGCAGCTTACAGGGTCTAAACACTGAAGCTTTCTTT. The J gene is TRBJ1-1, the V gene TRBV11-2, with D possibly TRBD1 on 5 matching bases. Germline V gene data show CDR1 as SGHAT and CDR2 as FQNNGV. The CDR3 has 14 residues. The V end lost 2 bases, the J end lost 2 bases, and 9 bases lay between the germline ends.

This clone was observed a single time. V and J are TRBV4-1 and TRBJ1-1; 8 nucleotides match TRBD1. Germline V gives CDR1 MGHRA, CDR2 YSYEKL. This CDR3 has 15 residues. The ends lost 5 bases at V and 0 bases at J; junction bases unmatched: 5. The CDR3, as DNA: TGCGCCAGCAGCTCCCGACAGGGGATGAACACTGAAGCTTTCTTT. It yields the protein CASSSRQGMNTEAFF.

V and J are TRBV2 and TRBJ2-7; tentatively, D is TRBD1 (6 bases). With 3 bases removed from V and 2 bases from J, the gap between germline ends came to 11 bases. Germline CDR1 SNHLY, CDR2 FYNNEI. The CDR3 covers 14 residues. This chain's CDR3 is CASSDEGGTYEQYF. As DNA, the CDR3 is TGTGCCAGCAGTGATGAAGGGGGAACCTACGAGCAGTACTTC.

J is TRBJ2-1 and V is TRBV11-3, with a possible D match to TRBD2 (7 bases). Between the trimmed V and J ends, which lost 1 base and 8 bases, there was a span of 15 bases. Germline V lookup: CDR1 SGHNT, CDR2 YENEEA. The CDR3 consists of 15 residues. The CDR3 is CASSLVRGGSDEQFF. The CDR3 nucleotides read TGTGCCAGCAGCTTAGTGAGGGGGGGTTCCGATGAGCAGTTCTTC.

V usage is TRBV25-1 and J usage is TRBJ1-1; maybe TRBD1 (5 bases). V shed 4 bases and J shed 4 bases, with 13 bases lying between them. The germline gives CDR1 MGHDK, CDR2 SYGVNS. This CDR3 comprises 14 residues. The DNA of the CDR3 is TGTGCCAGCAGTGGCCCGACAAGGGGCACTGAAGCTTTCTTT. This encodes CASSGPTRGTEAFF.

The CDR3: CASSSLGNEQFF. CDR3 coding DNA: TGTGCCAGCAGCTCTCTAGGCAATGAGCAGTTCTTC. This chain uses TRBV5-6 with TRBJ2-1; D is ambiguous. This CDR3 is built from 12 residues. Germline-derived CDR1 and CDR2 are SGHDT and YYEEEE. V dropped 3 bases and J dropped 6 bases, with 7 bases sitting between them.

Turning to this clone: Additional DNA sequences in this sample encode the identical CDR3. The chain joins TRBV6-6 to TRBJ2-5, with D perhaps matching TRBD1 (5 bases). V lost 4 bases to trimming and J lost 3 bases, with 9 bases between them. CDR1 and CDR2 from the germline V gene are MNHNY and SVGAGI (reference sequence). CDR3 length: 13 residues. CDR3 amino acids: CASSSDSEETQYF. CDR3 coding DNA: TGTGCCAGCAGTTCCGACAGCGAAGAGACCCAGTACTTC.